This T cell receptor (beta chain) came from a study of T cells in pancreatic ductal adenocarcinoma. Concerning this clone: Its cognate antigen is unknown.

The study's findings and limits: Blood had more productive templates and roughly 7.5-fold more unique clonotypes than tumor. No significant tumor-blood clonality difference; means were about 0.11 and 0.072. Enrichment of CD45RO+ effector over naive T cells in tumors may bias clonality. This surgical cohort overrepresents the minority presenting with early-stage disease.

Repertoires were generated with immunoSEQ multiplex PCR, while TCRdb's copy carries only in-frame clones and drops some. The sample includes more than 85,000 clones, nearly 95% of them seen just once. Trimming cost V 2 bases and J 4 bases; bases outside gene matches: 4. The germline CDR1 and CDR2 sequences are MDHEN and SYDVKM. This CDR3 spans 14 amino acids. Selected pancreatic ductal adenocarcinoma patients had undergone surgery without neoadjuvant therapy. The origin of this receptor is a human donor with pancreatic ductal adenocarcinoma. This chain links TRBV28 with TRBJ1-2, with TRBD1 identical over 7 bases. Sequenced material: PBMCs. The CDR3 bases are TGTGCCAGCAGTTTACAACAGGGGTCCTATGGCTACACCTTC. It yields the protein CASSLQQGSYGYTF.